The rows below give T cell receptor beta chains drawn from one sample of a study of blood T cell repertoires in COVID-19. Sequencing was performed with immunoSEQ multiplex PCR; in TCRdb, only in-frame clones are kept and a portion is missing. The sample yields 150,000 to 200,000 clones, 88% seen once. The sequenced sample was peripheral blood. All receptors come from a human donor in a cohort sampled during active COVID-19. Each CDR3 is given with its conserved first and last residue. Each record gives: V gene, D gene, CDR3 length, clone size, J gene, CDR3 protein, CDR3 DNA. D genes are given only for firm matches. Clone size appears in some rows only: once, few, many, or a class for an expanded clone.

TRBV2,NA,14,few,TRBJ2-7,CASLWGDSPYEQYF,TGTGCCAGCCTCTGGGGGGACAGTCCCTACGAGCAGTACTTC
TRBV3-1/TRBV3-2,TRBD1,16,NA,TRBJ2-7,CASSPPGQGRRGEQYF,TGTGCCAGCAGCCCTCCGGGACAGGGTCGTCGAGGCGAGCAGTACTTC
TRBV4-2,TRBD2,18,NA,TRBJ2-1,CASSLGLAGGPTYNEQFF,TGTGCCAGCAGCCTGGGACTAGCGGGAGGGCCGACCTACAATGAGCAGTTCTTC
TRBV9,TRBD2,16,NA,TRBJ2-3,CASSVGTSGGLDTQYF,TGTGCCAGCAGCGTAGGGACTAGCGGGGGGTTAGATACGCAGTATTTT
TRBV28,NA,14,NA,TRBJ2-3,CASSALGSTDTQYF,TGTGCCAGTAGCGCCCTAGGGAGCACAGATACGCAGTATTTT
TRBV4-3,NA,15,once,TRBJ1-1,CASSQGSRGGTEAFF,TGCGCCAGCAGCCAGGGGTCCCGAGGGGGCACTGAAGCTTTCTTT
TRBV6-5,NA,14,NA,TRBJ2-7,CASSANLVPAEQYF,TGTGCCAGCAGCGCAAACCTAGTTCCGGCTGAGCAGTACTTC
TRBV30,NA,14,NA,TRBJ2-6,CAWSTGSGANVLTF,TGTGCCTGGAGCACAGGCTCTGGGGCCAACGTCCTGACTTTC
TRBV11-2,TRBD1,14,once,TRBJ1-2,CASSLFRTGDGYTF,TGTGCCAGCAGCTTATTTCGGACAGGGGATGGCTACACCTTC
TRBV30,NA,14,NA,TRBJ1-2,CAWASWGDIGGYTF,TGTGCCTGGGCCTCCTGGGGGGATATCGGTGGCTACACCTTC
TRBV19,TRBD2,17,NA,TRBJ2-7,CASSVKLAGGSSYEQYF,TGTGCCAGTAGTGTGAAACTAGCGGGGGGGAGCTCCTACGAGCAGTACTTC
TRBV28,TRBD2,15,NA,TRBJ2-1,CASSPRTSGSYEQFF,TGTGCCAGCAGTCCTAGGACTAGCGGGAGCTATGAGCAGTTCTTC
TRBV5-1,NA,15,NA,TRBJ2-7,CASSLEAGGWHEQYF,TGCGCCAGCAGCTTGGAGGCAGGAGGCTGGCACGAGCAGTACTTC
TRBV2,NA,11,NA,TRBJ2-7,CASSLRSEQYF,TGTGCCAGCAGTCTACGTAGCGAGCAGTACTTC
TRBV27,NA,14,NA,TRBJ2-5,CASSLYASGETQYF,TGTGCCAGCAGTTTATATGCCTCCGGGGAGACCCAGTACTTC
TRBV28,TRBD1,15,NA,TRBJ2-3,CASSTQGIGTDTQYF,TGTGCCAGCAGCACACAGGGGATTGGAACAGATACGCAGTATTTT
TRBV15,TRBD1,17,NA,TRBJ2-2,CATSRPPGGGNTGELFF,TGTGCCACCAGCAGACCTCCAGGGGGCGGGAACACCGGGGAGCTGTTTTTT
TRBV19,NA,14,NA,TRBJ2-5,CASSEDTGKETQYF,TGTGCCAGTAGTGAGGACACTGGGAAGGAGACCCAGTACTTC
TRBV9,NA,14,NA,TRBJ2-1,CASSVIDYSDEQFF,TGTGCCAGCAGCGTAATCGACTATTCCGATGAGCAGTTCTTC
TRBV5-1,TRBD2,18,NA,TRBJ2-1,CASSSYSFGSGIYNEQFF,TGCGCCAGCAGCTCTTACTCTTTCGGTAGCGGGATTTACAATGAGCAGTTCTTC
TRBV18,NA,16,NA,TRBJ2-7,CASSPPNGIGSYEQYF,TGTGCCAGCTCACCACCGAACGGGATAGGGTCCTACGAGCAGTACTTC
TRBV5-1,TRBD1,13,NA,TRBJ2-7,CASSWDRGYEQYF,TGCGCCAGCAGCTGGGACAGGGGCTACGAGCAGTACTTC
TRBV5-8,TRBD1,15,NA,TRBJ1-4,CASSLGDRGNEKLFF,TGTGCCAGCAGCTTGGGAGACAGGGGTAATGAAAAACTGTTTTTT
TRBV5-4,TRBD1,15,NA,TRBJ1-3,CASSLEGGFGNTIYF,TGTGCCAGCAGCTTGGAAGGGGGCTTTGGAAACACCATATATTTT
TRBV5-1,NA,14,NA,TRBJ1-1,CASSLGSGITEAFF,TGCGCCAGCAGCTTAGGGTCAGGGATCACTGAAGCTTTCTTT
TRBV28,TRBD1,15,NA,TRBJ1-5,CASSPRGQGDQPQHF,TGTGCCAGCAGTCCTCGTGGACAGGGGGATCAGCCCCAGCATTTT
TRBV5-1,NA,15,once,TRBJ2-3,CASSLGQLNTDTQYF,TGCGCCAGCAGCTTGGGACAGCTAAACACAGATACGCAGTATTTT
TRBV7-9,NA,16,NA,TRBJ2-5,CASSPRLTGGKETQYF,TGTGCCAGCAGCCCCCGTTTGACGGGGGGCAAAGAGACCCAGTACTTC
TRBV19,TRBD1,17,once,TRBJ2-4,CASSTPGQGRAKNIQYF,TGTGCCAGTAGTACTCCGGGACAGGGGAGAGCCAAAAACATTCAGTACTTC
TRBV7-2,TRBD2,16,NA,TRBJ2-2,CASSLVGLGGAGELFF,TGTGCCAGCAGCTTAGTGGGACTCGGGGGGGCCGGGGAGCTGTTTTTT
TRBV5-5,TRBD1,15,NA,TRBJ1-2,CASSLAQGVHYGYTF,TGTGCCAGCAGCTTGGCCCAGGGGGTTCACTATGGCTACACCTTC
TRBV9,TRBD2,18,NA,TRBJ2-1,CASSVGSSGGPYYNEQFF,TGTGCCAGCAGCGTAGGGTCTAGCGGGGGGCCATACTACAATGAGCAGTTCTTC
TRBV28,NA,15,once,TRBJ1-4,CASSPPRGGNEKLFF,TGTGCCAGCAGTCCTCCCCGGGGGGGGAATGAAAAACTGTTTTTT
TRBV29-1,TRBD1,14,once,TRBJ2-5,CSARDRGLEETQYF,TGCAGCGCGAGGGACAGGGGGCTGGAAGAGACCCAGTACTTC
TRBV9,NA,15,NA,TRBJ1-2,CASSPNPTGNYGYTF,TGTGCCAGCAGCCCGAACCCTACAGGGAACTATGGCTACACCTTC
TRBV11-2,TRBD1,18,NA,TRBJ1-4,CASSRFRNGQGAHEKLFF,TGTGCCAGCAGTCGATTTAGAAATGGACAGGGGGCCCATGAAAAACTGTTTTTT
TRBV6-2/TRBV6-3,TRBD1,11,once,TRBJ1-2,CASSRQGGYTF,TGTGCCAGCAGTAGACAGGGGGGCTACACCTTC
TRBV3-1/TRBV3-2,TRBD2,20,NA,TRBJ2-5,CASSQDLVRTSGRLGETQYF,TGTGCCAGCAGCCAAGATCTAGTTCGGACTAGCGGGAGGTTGGGGGAGACCCAGTACTTC
TRBV5-1,TRBD1,15,NA,TRBJ2-5,CASSIGQGAQETQYF,TGCGCCAGCAGCATTGGACAGGGGGCGCAAGAGACCCAGTACTTC
TRBV5-1,NA,14,NA,TRBJ2-5,CASSLAESSETQYF,TGCGCCAGCAGCTTGGCCGAAAGCTCGGAGACCCAGTACTTC
TRBV2,TRBD1,17,once,TRBJ2-7,CASSVVDGTDLWYEQYF,TGTGCCAGCAGTGTGGTCGACGGGACAGATCTATGGTACGAGCAGTACTTC
TRBV7-7,NA,16,once,TRBJ2-2,CASSLDGQSNTGELFF,TGTGCTAGCAGCTTAGATGGCCAGTCGAACACCGGGGAGCTGTTTTTT
TRBV11-2,TRBD1,15,NA,TRBJ2-7,CASSDKNRGPYEQYF,TGTGCCAGCAGCGACAAGAACAGGGGTCCCTACGAGCAGTACTTC
TRBV19,TRBD1,15,NA,TRBJ2-7,CASSRETGIPYEQYF,TGTGCCAGTAGTAGAGAGACAGGGATTCCATACGAGCAGTACTTC
TRBV10-1,TRBD2,15,few,TRBJ2-7,CASSGTSGRIDEQYF,TGCGCCAGCAGTGGAACTAGCGGGAGGATCGACGAGCAGTACTTC
TRBV7-9,NA,14,NA,TRBJ1-1,CASGIGGGDTEAFF,TGTGCCAGCGGGATTGGGGGAGGGGACACTGAAGCTTTCTTT
TRBV6-5,TRBD1,15,NA,TRBJ2-7,CASRDWTGSLYEQYF,TGTGCCAGCAGGGATTGGACAGGGAGCCTCTACGAGCAGTACTTC
TRBV10-1,NA,14,NA,TRBJ2-1,CASGDSYSYNEQFF,TGCGCCAGCGGGGACTCCTACTCCTACAATGAGCAGTTCTTC
TRBV6-2/TRBV6-3,TRBD2,15,NA,TRBJ2-7,CASSYLGLADYEQYF,TGTGCCAGCAGTTACTTGGGCCTAGCGGACTACGAGCAGTACTTC
TRBV29-1,NA,13,few,TRBJ1-1,CSVHTETNTEAFF,TGCAGCGTTCATACAGAGACGAACACTGAAGCTTTCTTT
TRBV5-1,NA,15,NA,TRBJ2-7,CASSFGADSSYEQYF,TGCGCCAGCAGCTTTGGGGCCGACAGCTCCTACGAGCAGTACTTC
TRBV18,TRBD2,16,NA,TRBJ2-3,CASSPGTSGSTDTQYF,TGTGCCAGCTCACCCGGGACTAGCGGGAGCACAGATACGCAGTATTTT
TRBV4-3,TRBD2,15,NA,TRBJ2-2,CASRITSGNAGELFF,TGCGCCAGCAGAATTACTAGCGGGAACGCCGGGGAGCTGTTTTTT
TRBV9,NA,15,NA,TRBJ1-2,CASSPRGGTLYGYTF,TGTGCCAGCAGCCCCCGCGGGGGAACCCTCTATGGCTACACCTTC
TRBV2,TRBD1,14,NA,TRBJ1-1,CASRPPKGATEAFF,TGTGCCAGCAGACCTCCCAAGGGGGCCACTGAAGCTTTCTTT
TRBV11-2,TRBD2,17,NA,TRBJ2-1,CASSSPTGTSANNEQFF,TGTGCCAGCAGCTCGCCCACCGGGACTAGCGCGAACAATGAGCAGTTCTTC
TRBV15,NA,15,NA,TRBJ1-6,CATSPFSSYNSPLHF,TGTGCCACCAGCCCCTTTAGCTCCTATAATTCACCCCTCCACTTT